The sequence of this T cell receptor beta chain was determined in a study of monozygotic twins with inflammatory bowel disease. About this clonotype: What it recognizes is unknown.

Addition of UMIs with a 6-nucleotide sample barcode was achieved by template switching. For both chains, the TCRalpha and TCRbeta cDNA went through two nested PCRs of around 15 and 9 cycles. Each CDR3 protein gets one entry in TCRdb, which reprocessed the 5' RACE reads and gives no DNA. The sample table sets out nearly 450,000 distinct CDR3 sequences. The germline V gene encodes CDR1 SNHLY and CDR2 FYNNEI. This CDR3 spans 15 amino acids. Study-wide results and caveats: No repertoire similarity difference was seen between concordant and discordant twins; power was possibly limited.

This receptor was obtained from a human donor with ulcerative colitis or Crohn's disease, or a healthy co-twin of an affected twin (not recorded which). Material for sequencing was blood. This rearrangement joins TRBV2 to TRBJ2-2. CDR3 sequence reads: CASSGISGNTGELFF.